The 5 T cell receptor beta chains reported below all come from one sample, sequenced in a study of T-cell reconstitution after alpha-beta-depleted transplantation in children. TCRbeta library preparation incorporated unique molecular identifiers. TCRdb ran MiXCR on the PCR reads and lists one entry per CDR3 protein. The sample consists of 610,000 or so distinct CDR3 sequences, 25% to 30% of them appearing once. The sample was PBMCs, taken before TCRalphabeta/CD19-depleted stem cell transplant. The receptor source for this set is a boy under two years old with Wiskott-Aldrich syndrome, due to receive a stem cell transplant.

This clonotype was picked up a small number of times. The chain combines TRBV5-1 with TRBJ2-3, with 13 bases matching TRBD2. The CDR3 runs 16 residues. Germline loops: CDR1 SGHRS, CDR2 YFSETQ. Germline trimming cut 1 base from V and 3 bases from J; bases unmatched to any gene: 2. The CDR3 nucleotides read TGCGCCAGCAGCTTGAAGACTAGCGGGAGGACAGATACGCAGTATTTT. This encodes CASSLKTSGRTDTQYF.

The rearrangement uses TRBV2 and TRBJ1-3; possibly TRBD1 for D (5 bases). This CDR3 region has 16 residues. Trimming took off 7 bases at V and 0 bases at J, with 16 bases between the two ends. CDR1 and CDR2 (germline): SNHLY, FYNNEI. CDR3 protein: CASTGQGTLSGNTIYF. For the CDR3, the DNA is TGTGCCAGCACCGGGCAGGGAACCCTCTCTGGAAACACCATATATTTT. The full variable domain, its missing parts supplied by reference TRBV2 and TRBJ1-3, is EPEVTQTPSHQVTQMGQEVILRCVPISNHLYFYWYRQILGQKVEFLVSFYNNEISEKSEIFDDQFSVERPDGSNFTLKIRSTKLEDSAMYFCASTGQGTLSGNTIYFGEGSWLTVV.

The CDR3 loop is CASSPQALWDSQTYNEQFF. DNA of the CDR3: TGTGCCAGCAGCCCCCAGGCACTCTGGGACTCCCAGACCTACAATGAGCAGTTCTTC. The chain joins TRBV11-1 to TRBJ2-1, with D perhaps TRBD2 (6 bases). This CDR3 region has 19 residues. The V gene's germline CDR1 is SGHAT and CDR2 FQDESV (reference sequence). Trimming shortened V by 5 bases and J by 2 bases, and 25 bases separated the two germline ends.

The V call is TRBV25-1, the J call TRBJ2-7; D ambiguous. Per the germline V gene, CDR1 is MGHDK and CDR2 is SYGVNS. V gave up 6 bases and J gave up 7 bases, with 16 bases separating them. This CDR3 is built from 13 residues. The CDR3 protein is CASRALVVREQYF. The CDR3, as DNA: TGTGCCAGCAGGGCTCTAGTTGTAAGGGAGCAGTACTTC.

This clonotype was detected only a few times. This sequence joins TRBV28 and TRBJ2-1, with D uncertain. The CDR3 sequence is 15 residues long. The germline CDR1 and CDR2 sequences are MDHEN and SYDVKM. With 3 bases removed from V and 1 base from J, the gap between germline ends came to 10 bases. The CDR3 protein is CASSFTGYSYNEQFF. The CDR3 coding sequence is TGTGCCAGCAGTTTTACGGGTTATTCCTACAATGAGCAGTTCTTC.